A selection of T cell receptor beta chains follows, all from one sample in a study of blood T cell repertoires in COVID-19. Data came from immunoSEQ multiplex PCR; TCRdb stores just in-frame clones and leaves some out. The table lists 70,000 to 95,000 clones, around 90% of them singletons. Material: peripheral blood. These receptors all come from a human donor with active COVID-19. The donor label of this sample is uncertain. The CDR3 runs from the conserved cysteine through the conserved F or W. A D gene is named only where the DNA matches it firmly. Expanded clones are given a class, and other clones once, few, many or no size at all.

v_call	d_call	j_call	clone_size	cdr3_nt	cdr3_aa
TRBV27	.	TRBJ1-1	.	TGTGCCAGCAGTTTGTCAGAGAACACTGAAGCTTTCTTT	CASSLSENTEAFF
TRBV6-5	TRBD1	TRBJ2-1	.	TGTGCCAGCAGTTACGGGACAGTTCGCGTGGAGCAGTTCTTC	CASSYGTVRVEQFF
TRBV7-8	TRBD1	TRBJ2-1	.	TGTGCCAGCAGCCCGGGACAGGGAACCCAATACAATGAGCAGTTCTTC	CASSPGQGTQYNEQFF
TRBV12-1	.	TRBJ1-3	.	.	CASSRECWGGGNTIYF
TRBV6-5	.	TRBJ2-3	.	TGTGCCAGCAGTTACACTAGCCCCGATACGCAGTATTTT	CASSYTSPDTQYF
TRBV5-1	TRBD1	TRBJ2-1	.	TGCGCCAGCAGCTTGGACGGACAGGGCTACAATGAGCAGTTCTTC	CASSLDGQGYNEQFF
TRBV4-2	.	TRBJ2-1	.	TGTGCCAGCAGCCAAGATTCGGGAGTTAGGCGGGCTGAGCAGTTCTTC	CASSQDSGVRRAEQFF
TRBV4-3	.	TRBJ1-4	.	TGCGCCAGCAGCCAAGATTGGGTTGGGGGAGGTGAAAAACTGTTTTTT	CASSQDWVGGGEKLFF
TRBV2	TRBD2	TRBJ2-7	.	TGTGCCAGCAGGGGGACTAGCGGGGCTTACGAGCAGTACTTC	CASRGTSGAYEQYF
TRBV19	TRBD1	TRBJ2-7	.	TGTGCCAGTAGTATAGGGTACAGGGGGTCCTACGAGCAGTACTTC	CASSIGYRGSYEQYF
TRBV6-5	.	TRBJ2-1	.	TGTGCCAGCAGTTACAGGAACCCCAGGGGCGATGAGCAGTTCTTC	CASSYRNPRGDEQFF
TRBV4-3	.	TRBJ1-1	few	TGCGCCAGCAGCCAAACTGCGGTCGGTGAAGCTTTCTTT	CASSQTAVGEAFF
TRBV5-4	TRBD2	TRBJ2-7	.	TGTGCCAGCAGCCCGTTGGGGCTAGCGGGATCCTACGAGCAGTACTTC	CASSPLGLAGSYEQYF
TRBV28	.	TRBJ1-5	.	TGTGCCAGCAGTAGGAGGTACGGCAATCAGCCCCAGCATTTT	CASSRRYGNQPQHF